The 21 T cell receptor beta chains reported below all come from one sample, sequenced in a study of T cell changes during pregnancy in multiple sclerosis. Produced via immunoSEQ multiplex PCR; TCRdb's table is partial and in-frame only. The sample consists of over 35,000 clones, 90% of them appearing once. The sample consisted of CD4+ T cells from peripheral blood mononuclear cells, taken in the first trimester of pregnancy. Receptors originate from a female donor in good health, enrolled as a control in a pregnancy study.

V usage is TRBV7-4 and J usage is TRBJ1-1; D is possibly TRBD1 (6 bases). V shed 5 bases and J shed 1 base, with 14 bases lying between them. The CDR3 is made up of 15 amino acids. Germline V gives CDR1 SGHVT, CDR2 SQSDAQ. CDR3 nucleotides: TGTGCCAGCAGCCAGGGAGGGACAAGGAACACTGAAGCTTTCTTT. Translated: CASSQGGTRNTEAFF. Together with reference TRBV7-4 and TRBJ1-1, the CDR3 gives the full variable domain: GAGVSQSPRYKVAKRGRDVALRCDSISGHVTLYWYRQTLGQGSEVLTYSQSDAQRDKSGRPSGRFSAERPERSVSTLKIQRTEQGDSAVYLCASSQGGTRNTEAFFGQGTRLTVV.

The rearrangement links TRBV19 to TRBJ2-3; D is perhaps TRBD1 (6 bases). In germline, CDR1 is LNHDA, CDR2 SQIVND (reference sequence). V lost 2 bases and J lost 6, with 18 bases in between. The CDR3 consists of 16 residues. The CDR3, as DNA: TGTGCCAGTAGTATAAGGACAGACCCCCCAAGGGATACGCAGTATTTT. Its translation: CASSIRTDPPRDTQYF.

The chain has TRBV7-2 and TRBJ2-7; D is possibly TRBD2 (5 bases). CDR1 is SGHTA, CDR2 FQGNSA, per germline. Trimming pared 5 bases from V and 4 bases from J, leaving 9 bases between. The CDR3 runs to 12 residues. CDR3 sequence reads: CASSRRDYEQYF. CDR3 nucleotide sequence: TGTGCCAGCAGCCGCCGGGATTACGAGCAGTACTTC.

The chain recombines TRBV19 with TRBJ1-2; D is unclear. Per the germline V gene, CDR1 is LNHDA and CDR2 is SQIVND (reference sequence). The V end lost 2 bases, the J end lost 8 bases, and 12 bases lay between the germline ends. There are 13 residues in the CDR3. The CDR3 protein is CASSIPRAGGYTF. CDR3 in DNA: TGTGCCAGTAGTATACCCCGGGCGGGGGGCTACACCTTC.

The chain joins TRBV5-1 to TRBJ1-3, with D tentatively TRBD1 (6 bases). The CDR3 consists of 16 residues. V lost 6 bases to trimming and J lost 9 bases, with 25 bases between them. CDR1 is SGHRS and CDR2 is YFSETQ in the germline V gene. CDR3: CASTTGELPGGGTIYF. The CDR3 bases are TGCGCCAGCACGACAGGTGAATTACCCGGCGGGGGCACCATATATTTT.

This clone occurred once. The chain uses TRBV27 and TRBJ2-2; weak D call: TRBD1 (6 bases). Germline CDR1 and CDR2: MNHEY and SMNVEV (reference sequence). The CDR3 totals 13 residues. V shed 7 bases and J shed 1 base, with 7 bases lying between them. This chain's CDR3 is CASIRGNTGELFF. Written as DNA, the CDR3 is TGTGCCAGCATCAGGGGGAACACCGGGGAGCTGTTTTTT.

This chain uses TRBV28 with TRBJ1-2; TRBD1 is a possible D gene (5 bases). CDR3 size: 12 residues. In germline, CDR1 is MDHEN, CDR2 SYDVKM. The germline V and J ends were trimmed by 5 bases and 3 bases, with 7 bases remaining between them. The CDR3 here is CASSDRYYGYTF. In DNA, the CDR3 is TGTGCCAGCAGTGACAGATACTATGGCTACACCTTC.

The CDR3 bases are TGTGCCAGCAGCTTAACTCAAAGCGGGGGGGGGTTCACAGATACGCAGTATTTT. This encodes CASSLTQSGGGFTDTQYF. The gene calls are TRBV7-3 and TRBJ2-3; 10 nucleotides align to TRBD2. V lost 0 bases, J lost 2 bases, and 8 bases stayed unmatched. This CDR3 has 18 amino acids. Germline loops: CDR1 SGHTA, CDR2 FQGTGA.

V is TRBV5-1 and J is TRBJ1-2; D unresolved. Trimming cost V 6 bases and J 2 bases, with 14 bases left between them. CDR1 SGHRS and CDR2 YFSETQ come from the germline V gene. The CDR3 spans 14 residues. CDR3 region: CASKRGGQNYGYTF. The CDR3 DNA reads as TGCGCCAGCAAGCGGGGAGGGCAGAACTATGGCTACACCTTC.

The CDR3 nucleotides read TGTGCCAGCAGCTTTTCCGTAAACACCATATATTTT. Its protein is CASSFSVNTIYF. The chain uses TRBV7-8 and TRBJ1-3, with D hard to call. Per germline, CDR1 SGHVS and CDR2 FQNEAQ. The V gene lost 3 bases and the J gene lost 6 bases, with 6 bases spanning the gap. CDR3 length equals 12 residues.

V is TRBV10-3 and J is TRBJ1-1; D is uncertain. Per germline, CDR1 ENHRY and CDR2 SYGVKD. V lost 4 bases to trimming and J lost 4 bases, with 10 bases between them. The CDR3 is made up of 13 amino acids. As DNA, the CDR3 is TGTGCCATCAGTGGAGGAGCGAGCACTGAAGCTTTCTTT. Protein product: CAISGGASTEAFF.

This CDR3 reads CASSPRGTNEKLFF. DNA of the CDR3: TGCGCCAGCAGCCCGAGAGGGACTAATGAAAAACTGTTTTTT. This rearrangement joins TRBV5-1 to TRBJ1-4; the D is unclear. This CDR3 has 14 residues. The germline V and J ends were trimmed by 4 bases and 2 bases, with 9 bases remaining between them. Germline V gives CDR1 SGHRS, CDR2 YFSETQ.

There are a few counts of this clone. The chain combines TRBV19 with TRBJ1-1, with D perhaps matching TRBD1 (5 bases). The germline V gene encodes CDR1 LNHDA and CDR2 SQIVND (reference sequence). This CDR3 has 12 residues. Trimming stripped 7 bases from V and 3 bases from J, with 9 bases between. The CDR3 spells CASKGRDTEAFF. The DNA of the CDR3 is TGTGCCAGTAAAGGCAGGGACACTGAAGCTTTCTTT.

The genes are TRBV6-5 and TRBJ1-2; no reliable D call. The germline V and J ends were trimmed by 4 bases and 6 bases, with 9 bases remaining between them. Per the germline V gene, CDR1 is MNHEY and CDR2 is SVGAGI. This CDR3 is built from 12 residues. The CDR3 DNA is TGTGCCAGCAGTTCTCTCCGCGATGGCTACACCTTC. Its translation: CASSSLRDGYTF.

V usage is TRBV28 and J usage is TRBJ2-1; a possible D gene is TRBD2 (7 bases). The length of the CDR3 is 15 residues. Trimming pared 2 bases from V and 8 bases from J, leaving 16 bases between. Germline V gives CDR1 MDHEN, CDR2 SYDVKM. CDR3: CASSLIGGAMYEQFF. The CDR3 DNA sequence: TGTGCCAGCAGTTTAATAGGGGGGGCTATGTATGAGCAGTTCTTC.

The V and J genes are TRBV6-4 and TRBJ2-3; 11 nucleotides line up with TRBD2. Looked up from germline, CDR1 is MRHNA and CDR2 is SNTAGT. V dropped 8 bases and J dropped 5; count of bases not matched to a gene: 6. CDR3 length: 14 residues. The CDR3, as DNA: TGTGCCAGCCATAGCGGGGGGGCCGGAGATACGCAGTATTTT. Protein sequence: CASHSGGAGDTQYF.

The chain joins TRBV5-4 to TRBJ2-5; D is unresolved. The tail of the sequence fits TRBJ2-7 better, so the J call may be wrong. This CDR3 has 12 residues. Germline V CDR1 and CDR2: SGHNT, YYREEE (reference sequence). DNA for the CDR3: TGTGCCAGCAGCTTGGGAACCTACGAGCAGTACTTC. This codes for CASSLGTYEQYF.

V and J are TRBV9 and TRBJ1-6, with 9 bases fitting TRBD1. Germline loops: CDR1 SGDLS, CDR2 YYNGEE. The CDR3 extends over 16 amino acids. V shed 3 bases and J 7 bases; nucleotides not matched to a gene: 8. The CDR3 region is CASSAPGTGTNSPLHF. For the CDR3, the DNA is TGTGCCAGCAGCGCTCCAGGGACAGGGACCAATTCACCCCTCCACTTT.

The rearrangement joins TRBV20-1 to TRBJ1-1; D is uncertain. Germline V gives CDR1 DFQATT, CDR2 SNEGSKA (reference sequence). CDR3 size: 11 residues. Trimming removed 1 base from V and 8 bases from J, with 8 bases in between. The CDR3, as DNA: TGCAGTGCTAGAGGTCGCCAGGAAGCTTTCTTT. Its translation is CSARGRQEAFF.

V gene TRBV2 combines with J gene TRBJ1-4, with 11 positions matching TRBD1. V lost 2 bases, J lost 7 bases, and 6 bases stayed unmatched. Per germline, CDR1 SNHLY and CDR2 FYNNEI. This CDR3 contains 16 residues. The chain's CDR3 is CASSERGTGGTEKLFF. The DNA for the CDR3 is TGTGCCAGCAGTGAAAGGGGGACAGGGGGGACTGAAAAACTGTTTTTT.

The J gene is TRBJ1-2, the V gene TRBV5-5; TRBD1 agrees at 11 bases. Germline values: CDR1 SGHKS, CDR2 YYEKEE (reference sequence). This CDR3 has 15 residues. V shed 1 base and J 6 bases; nucleotides not matched to a gene: 5. The CDR3 loop reads CASSLLGTGGNGYTF. CDR3 nucleotide sequence: TGTGCCAGCAGCTTGTTAGGGACAGGGGGTAATGGCTACACCTTC.